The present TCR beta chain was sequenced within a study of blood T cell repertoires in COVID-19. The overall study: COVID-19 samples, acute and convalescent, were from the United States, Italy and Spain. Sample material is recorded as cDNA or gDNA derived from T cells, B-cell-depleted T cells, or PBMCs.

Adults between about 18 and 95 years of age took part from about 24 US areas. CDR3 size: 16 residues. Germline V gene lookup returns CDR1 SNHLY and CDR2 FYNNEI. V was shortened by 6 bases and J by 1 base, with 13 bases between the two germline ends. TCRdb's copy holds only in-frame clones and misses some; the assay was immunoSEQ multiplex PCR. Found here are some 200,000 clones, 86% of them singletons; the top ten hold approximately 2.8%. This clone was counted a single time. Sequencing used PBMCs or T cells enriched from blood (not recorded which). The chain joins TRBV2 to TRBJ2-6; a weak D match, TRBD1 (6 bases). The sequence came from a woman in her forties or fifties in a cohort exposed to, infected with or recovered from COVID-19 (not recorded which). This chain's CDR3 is CASRTGPKSGANVLTF. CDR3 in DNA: TGTGCCAGCAGGACAGGCCCGAAGTCTGGGGCCAACGTCCTGACTTTC. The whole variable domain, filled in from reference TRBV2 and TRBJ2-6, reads EPEVTQTPSHQVTQMGQEVILRCVPISNHLYFYWYRQILGQKVEFLVSFYNNEISEKSEIFDDQFSVERPDGSNFTLKIRSTKLEDSAMYFCASRTGPKSGANVLTFGAGSRLTVL.